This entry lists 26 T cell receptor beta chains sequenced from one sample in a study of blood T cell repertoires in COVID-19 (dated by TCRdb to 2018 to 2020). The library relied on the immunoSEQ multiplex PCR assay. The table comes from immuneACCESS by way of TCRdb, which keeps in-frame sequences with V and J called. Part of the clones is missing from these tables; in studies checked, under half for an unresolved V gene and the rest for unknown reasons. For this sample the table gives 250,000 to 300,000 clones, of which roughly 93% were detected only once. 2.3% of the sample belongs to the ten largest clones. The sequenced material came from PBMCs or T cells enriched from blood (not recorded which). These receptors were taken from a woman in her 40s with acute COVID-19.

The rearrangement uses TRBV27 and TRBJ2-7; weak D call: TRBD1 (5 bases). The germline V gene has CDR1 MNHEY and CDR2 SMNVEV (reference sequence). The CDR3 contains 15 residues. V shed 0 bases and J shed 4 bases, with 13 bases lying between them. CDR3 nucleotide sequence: TGTGCCAGCAGTTTATCGTCAGGGATCGCGTACGAGCAGTACTTC. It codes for CASSLSSGIAYEQYF.

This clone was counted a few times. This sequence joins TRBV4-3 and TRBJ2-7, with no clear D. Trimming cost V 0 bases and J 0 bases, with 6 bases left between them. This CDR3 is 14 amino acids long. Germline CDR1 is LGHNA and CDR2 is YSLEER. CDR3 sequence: CASSQDRSSYEQYF. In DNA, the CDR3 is TGCGCCAGCAGCCAAGACCGGAGCTCCTACGAGCAGTACTTC.

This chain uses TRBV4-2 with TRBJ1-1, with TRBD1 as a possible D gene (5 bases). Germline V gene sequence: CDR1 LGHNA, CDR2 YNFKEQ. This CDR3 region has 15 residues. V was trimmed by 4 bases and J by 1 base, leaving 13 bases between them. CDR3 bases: TGTGCCAGCAGCCGGGCAGGGCCGGGGAACACTGAAGCTTTCTTT. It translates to CASSRAGPGNTEAFF.

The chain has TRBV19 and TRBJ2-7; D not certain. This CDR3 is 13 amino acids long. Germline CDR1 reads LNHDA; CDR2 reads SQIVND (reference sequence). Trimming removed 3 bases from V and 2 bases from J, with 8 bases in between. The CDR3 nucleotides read TGTGCCAGTAGTATCGAGCTTCCCTACGAGCAGTACTTC. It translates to CASSIELPYEQYF. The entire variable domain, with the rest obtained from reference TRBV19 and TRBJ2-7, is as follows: DGGITQSPKYLFRKEGQNVTLSCEQNLNHDAMYWYRQDPGQGLRLIYYSQIVNDFQKGDIAEGYSVSREKKESFPLTVTSAQKNPTAFYLCASSIELPYEQYFGPGTRLTVT.

The CDR3 region has the DNA TGTGCCAGCAGTTTGACAGGGAGTCAGCCCCAGCATTTT. Translating gives CASSLTGSQPQHF. This sequence joins TRBV27 and TRBJ1-5; 7 bases match TRBD1. Losses at the gene ends were 3 bases for V and 6 bases for J; bases not matched to a gene: 2. Germline assignment: CDR1 MNHEY and CDR2 SMNVEV (reference sequence). The CDR3 loop spans 13 amino acids.

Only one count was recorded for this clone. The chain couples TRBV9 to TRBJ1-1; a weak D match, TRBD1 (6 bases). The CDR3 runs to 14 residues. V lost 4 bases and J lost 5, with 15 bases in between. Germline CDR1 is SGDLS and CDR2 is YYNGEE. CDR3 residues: CASSFRTVPTEAFF. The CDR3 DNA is TGTGCCAGCAGCTTTCGGACAGTTCCAACTGAAGCTTTCTTT.

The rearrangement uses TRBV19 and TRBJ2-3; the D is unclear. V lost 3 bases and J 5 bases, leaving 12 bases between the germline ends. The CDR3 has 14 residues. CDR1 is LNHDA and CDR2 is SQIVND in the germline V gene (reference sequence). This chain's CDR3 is CASSIAGRVDTQYF. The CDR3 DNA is TGTGCCAGTAGTATTGCCGGTAGAGTAGATACGCAGTATTTT. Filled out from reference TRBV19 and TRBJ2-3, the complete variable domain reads DGGITQSPKYLFRKEGQNVTLSCEQNLNHDAMYWYRQDPGQGLRLIYYSQIVNDFQKGDIAEGYSVSREKKESFPLTVTSAQKNPTAFYLCASSIAGRVDTQYFGPGTRLTVL.

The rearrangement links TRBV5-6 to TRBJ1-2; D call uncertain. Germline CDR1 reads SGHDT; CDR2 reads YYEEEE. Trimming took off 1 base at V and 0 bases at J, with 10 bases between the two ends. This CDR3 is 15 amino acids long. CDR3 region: CASSLYGSSNYGYTF. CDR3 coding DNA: TGTGCCAGCAGCTTGTATGGCAGTTCTAACTATGGCTACACCTTC.

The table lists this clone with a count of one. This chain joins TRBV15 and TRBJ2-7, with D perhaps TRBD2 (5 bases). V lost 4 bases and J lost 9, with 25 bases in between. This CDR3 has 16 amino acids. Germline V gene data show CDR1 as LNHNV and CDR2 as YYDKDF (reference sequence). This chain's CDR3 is CATSNPSRGEGPWQYF. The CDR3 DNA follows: TGTGCCACCAGCAATCCGAGCCGCGGCGAGGGTCCGTGGCAGTACTTC.

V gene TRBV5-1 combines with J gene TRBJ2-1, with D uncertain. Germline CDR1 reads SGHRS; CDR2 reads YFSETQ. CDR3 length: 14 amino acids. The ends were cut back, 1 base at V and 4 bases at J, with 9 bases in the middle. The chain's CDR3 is CASSLSLSYNEQFF. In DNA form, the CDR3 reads TGCGCCAGCAGCTTGTCACTAAGTTACAATGAGCAGTTCTTC.

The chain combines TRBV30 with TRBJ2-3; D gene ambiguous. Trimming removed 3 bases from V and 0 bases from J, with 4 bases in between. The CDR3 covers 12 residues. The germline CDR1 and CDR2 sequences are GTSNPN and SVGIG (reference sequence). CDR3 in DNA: TGTGCCTGGAGCGGGAGCACAGATACGCAGTATTTT. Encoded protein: CAWSGSTDTQYF.

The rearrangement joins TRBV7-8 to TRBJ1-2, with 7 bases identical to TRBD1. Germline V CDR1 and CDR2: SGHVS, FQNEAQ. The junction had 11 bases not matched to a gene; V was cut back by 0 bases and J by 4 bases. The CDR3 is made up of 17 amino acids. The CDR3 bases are TGTGCCAGCAGCTTAGCACCTCCGATGGGGACAGTCTATGGCTACACCTTC. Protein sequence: CASSLAPPMGTVYGYTF.

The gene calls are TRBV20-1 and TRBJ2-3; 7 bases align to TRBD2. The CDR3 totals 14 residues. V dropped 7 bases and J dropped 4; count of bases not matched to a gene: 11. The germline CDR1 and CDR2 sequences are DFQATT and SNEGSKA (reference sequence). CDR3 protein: CSGSEWEGPDTQYF. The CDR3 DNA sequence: TGCAGTGGTAGTGAGTGGGAGGGGCCAGATACGCAGTATTTT.

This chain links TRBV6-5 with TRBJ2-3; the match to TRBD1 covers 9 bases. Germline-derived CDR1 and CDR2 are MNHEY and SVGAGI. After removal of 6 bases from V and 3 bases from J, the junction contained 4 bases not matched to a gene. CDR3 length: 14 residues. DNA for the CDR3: TGTGCCAGCAGACCGGGACAGGGTACAGATACGCAGTATTTT. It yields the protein CASRPGQGTDTQYF.

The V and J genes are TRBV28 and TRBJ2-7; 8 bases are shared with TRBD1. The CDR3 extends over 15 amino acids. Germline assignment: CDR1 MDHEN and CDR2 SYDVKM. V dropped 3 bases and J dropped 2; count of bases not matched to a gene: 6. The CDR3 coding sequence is TGTGCCAGCAGTTTTCGGGACAGGATAGCCTACGAGCAGTACTTC. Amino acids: CASSFRDRIAYEQYF.

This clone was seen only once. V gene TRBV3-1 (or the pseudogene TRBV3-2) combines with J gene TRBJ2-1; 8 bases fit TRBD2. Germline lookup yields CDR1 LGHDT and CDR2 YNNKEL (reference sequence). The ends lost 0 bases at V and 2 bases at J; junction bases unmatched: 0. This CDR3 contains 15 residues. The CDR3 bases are TGTGCCAGCAGCCAAGAGCGGGGGGCCTACAATGAGCAGTTCTTC. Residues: CASSQERGAYNEQFF.

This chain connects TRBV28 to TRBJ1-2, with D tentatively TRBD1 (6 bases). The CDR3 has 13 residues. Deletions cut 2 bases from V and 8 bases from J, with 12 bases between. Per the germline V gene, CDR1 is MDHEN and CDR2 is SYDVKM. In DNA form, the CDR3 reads TGTGCCAGCAGTTTAGGGGGCCGGCAGGGCTACACCTTC. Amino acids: CASSLGGRQGYTF.

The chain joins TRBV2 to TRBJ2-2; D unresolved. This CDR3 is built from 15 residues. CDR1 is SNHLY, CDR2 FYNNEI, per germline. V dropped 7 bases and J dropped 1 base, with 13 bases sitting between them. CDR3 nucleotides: TGTGCCAGCACCCCTACGGTTATGAACACCGGGGAGCTGTTTTTT. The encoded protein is CASTPTVMNTGELFF.

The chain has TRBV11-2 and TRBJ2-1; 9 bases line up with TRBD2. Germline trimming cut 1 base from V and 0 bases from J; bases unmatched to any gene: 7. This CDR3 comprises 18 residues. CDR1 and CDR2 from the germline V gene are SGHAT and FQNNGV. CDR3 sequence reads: CASSLVGSGGHSYNEQFF. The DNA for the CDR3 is TGTGCCAGCAGCTTAGTAGGTAGCGGGGGCCACTCCTACAATGAGCAGTTCTTC.

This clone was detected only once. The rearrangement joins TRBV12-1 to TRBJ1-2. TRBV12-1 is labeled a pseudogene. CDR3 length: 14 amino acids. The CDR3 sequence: CASSFRGLHYGYTF. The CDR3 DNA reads TGTGCCAGCAGCTTTAGGGGACTTCACTATGGCTACACCTTC.

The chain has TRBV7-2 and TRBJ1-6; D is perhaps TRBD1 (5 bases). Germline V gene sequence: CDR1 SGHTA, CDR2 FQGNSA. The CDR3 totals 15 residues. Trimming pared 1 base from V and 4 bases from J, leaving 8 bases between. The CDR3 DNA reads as TGTGCCAGCAGCTTAGGGACAACTTATAATTCACCCCTCCACTTT. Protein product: CASSLGTTYNSPLHF.

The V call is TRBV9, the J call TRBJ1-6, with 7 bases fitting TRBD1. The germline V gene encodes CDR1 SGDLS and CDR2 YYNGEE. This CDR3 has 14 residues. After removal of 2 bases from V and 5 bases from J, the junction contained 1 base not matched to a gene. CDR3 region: CASSVGTDNSPLHF. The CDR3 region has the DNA TGTGCCAGCAGCGTCGGGACAGATAATTCACCCCTCCACTTT.

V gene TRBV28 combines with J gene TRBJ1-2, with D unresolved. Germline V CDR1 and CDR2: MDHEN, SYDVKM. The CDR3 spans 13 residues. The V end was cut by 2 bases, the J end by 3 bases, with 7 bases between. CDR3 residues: CASSLVADYGYTF. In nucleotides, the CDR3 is TGTGCCAGCAGTTTAGTGGCAGACTATGGCTACACCTTC.

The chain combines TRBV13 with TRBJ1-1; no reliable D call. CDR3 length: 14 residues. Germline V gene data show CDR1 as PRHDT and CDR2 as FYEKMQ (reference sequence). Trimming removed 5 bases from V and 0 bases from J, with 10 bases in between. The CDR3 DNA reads TGTGCCAGCAGCCCGGGTTATTTGAACACTGAAGCTTTCTTT. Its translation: CASSPGYLNTEAFF.

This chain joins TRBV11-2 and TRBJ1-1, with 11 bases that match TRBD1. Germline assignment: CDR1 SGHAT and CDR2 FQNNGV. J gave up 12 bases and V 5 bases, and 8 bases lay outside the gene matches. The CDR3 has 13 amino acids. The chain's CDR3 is CASSTRDRGRTFF. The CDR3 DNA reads TGTGCCAGCAGCACAAGGGACAGGGGGAGGACTTTCTTT.

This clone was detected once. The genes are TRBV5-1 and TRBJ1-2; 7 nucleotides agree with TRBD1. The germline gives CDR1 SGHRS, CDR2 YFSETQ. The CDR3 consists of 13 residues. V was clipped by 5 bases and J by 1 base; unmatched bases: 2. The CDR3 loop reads CASRRDSNYGYTF. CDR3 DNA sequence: TGCGCCAGCAGAAGGGACAGTAACTATGGCTACACCTTC.